This T cell receptor (beta chain) emerged from a study of T cell responses to AZD1222 COVID-19 vaccine. The CDR3 runs to 17 residues. The germline V gene encodes CDR1 SGDLS and CDR2 YYNGEE. V dropped 4 bases and J dropped 2 bases, with 19 bases sitting between them. Regarding the study as a whole: Every sample of the repertoires postdated the peak T cell response.

Here immunoSEQ multiplex PCR was the method, and the copy in TCRdb shows in-frame clones only, minus some. The table has 150,000 to 200,000 clones, approximately 90% seen once. About this clone: Its antigen remains unidentified.

The J gene is TRBJ2-1, the V gene TRBV9, with D possibly TRBD2 on 6 matching bases. The sample was peripheral blood, taken 28 days after the second AZD1222 dose. The receptor's source is an adult who received the AZD1222 COVID-19 vaccine. The CDR3 loop is CASSSPRGRPTYNEQFF. For the CDR3, the DNA is TGTGCCAGCAGCTCCCCCAGAGGGAGGCCTACCTACAATGAGCAGTTCTTC.